The clone carrying this T cell receptor (beta chain) occurred a few times. This sample was taken from a study of blood T cells in healthy people across ages. About the study: Capture by template switching was about one barcoded beta molecule per two T cells.

A second about 7 to 11 cycle PCR used barcoded and J-beta primers. TCRdb redid the calling of the 5' RACE reads with MiXCR, one entry per CDR3 protein. The sample carries 1 million or so distinct CDR3 sequences, less than 25% recorded once. V was pared by 3 bases and J by 6 bases, with 8 bases between. The CDR3 totals 12 residues. The germline gives CDR1 SEHNR, CDR2 FQNEAQ (reference sequence). This same sample was also part of a study on T cells of mothers and their children.

Sequencing used blood. This chain uses TRBV7-9 with TRBJ1-2, with D unclear. The sequence was collected from a girl aged 2 to 9 in good health. DNA for the CDR3: TGTGCCAGCAGCTTCGGGGAGGATGGCTACACCTTC. This translates into CASSFGEDGYTF.